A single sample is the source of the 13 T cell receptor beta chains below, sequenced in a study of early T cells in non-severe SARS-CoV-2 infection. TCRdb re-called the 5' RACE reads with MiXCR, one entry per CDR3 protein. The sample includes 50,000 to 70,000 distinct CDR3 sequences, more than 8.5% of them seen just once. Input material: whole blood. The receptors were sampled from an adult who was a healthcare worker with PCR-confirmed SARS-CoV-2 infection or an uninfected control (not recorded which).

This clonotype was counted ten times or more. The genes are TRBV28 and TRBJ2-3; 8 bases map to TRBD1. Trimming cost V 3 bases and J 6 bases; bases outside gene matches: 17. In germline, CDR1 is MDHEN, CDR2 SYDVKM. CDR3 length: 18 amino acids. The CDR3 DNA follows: TGTGCCAGCAGTTTTAGGCCGTGGACAGGGTCGGTAGTGGATACGCAGTATTTT. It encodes CASSFRPWTGSVVDTQYF.

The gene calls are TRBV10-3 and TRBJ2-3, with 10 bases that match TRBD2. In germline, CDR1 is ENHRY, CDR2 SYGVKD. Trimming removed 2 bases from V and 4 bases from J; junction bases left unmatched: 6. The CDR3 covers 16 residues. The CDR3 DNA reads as TGTGCCATCAGTGAGATGTTAGCGGGAGGTCCAGATACGCAGTATTTT. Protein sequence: CAISEMLAGGPDTQYF.

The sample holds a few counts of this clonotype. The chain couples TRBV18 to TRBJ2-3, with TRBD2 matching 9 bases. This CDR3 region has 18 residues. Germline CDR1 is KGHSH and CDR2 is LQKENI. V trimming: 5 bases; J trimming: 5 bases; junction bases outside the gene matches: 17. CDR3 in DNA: TGTGCCAGCTCAACAGTCCCACTAGCGGGCACTTCACAAGATACGCAGTATTTT. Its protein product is CASSTVPLAGTSQDTQYF. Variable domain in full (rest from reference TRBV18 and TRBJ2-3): NAGVMQNPRHLVRRRGQEARLRCSPMKGHSHVYWYRQLPEEGLKFMVYLQKENIIDESGMPKERFSAEFPKEGPSILRIQQVVRGDSAAYFCASSTVPLAGTSQDTQYFGPGTRLTVL.

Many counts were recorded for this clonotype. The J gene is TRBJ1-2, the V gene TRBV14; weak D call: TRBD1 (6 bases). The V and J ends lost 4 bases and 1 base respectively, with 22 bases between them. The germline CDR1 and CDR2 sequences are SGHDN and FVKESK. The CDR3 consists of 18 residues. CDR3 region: CASSRVLRGSKINYGYTF. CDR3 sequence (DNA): TGTGCCAGCAGCCGCGTACTCAGGGGTTCCAAGATTAACTATGGCTACACCTTC.

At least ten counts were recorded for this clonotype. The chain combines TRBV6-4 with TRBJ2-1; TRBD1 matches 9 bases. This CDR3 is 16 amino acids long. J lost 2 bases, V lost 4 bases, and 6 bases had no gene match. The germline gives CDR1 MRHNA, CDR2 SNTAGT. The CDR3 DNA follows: TGTGCCAGCAGTGGACAGGGGGGCAGCCCCTACAATGAGCAGTTCTTC. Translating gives CASSGQGGSPYNEQFF.

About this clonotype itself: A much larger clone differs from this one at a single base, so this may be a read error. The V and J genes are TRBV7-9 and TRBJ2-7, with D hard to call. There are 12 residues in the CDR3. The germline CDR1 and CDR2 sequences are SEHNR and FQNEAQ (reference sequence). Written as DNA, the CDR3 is TGTGCCAACAGCCATTCCTCCTACGAGCAGTACTTC. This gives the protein CANSHSSYEQYF.

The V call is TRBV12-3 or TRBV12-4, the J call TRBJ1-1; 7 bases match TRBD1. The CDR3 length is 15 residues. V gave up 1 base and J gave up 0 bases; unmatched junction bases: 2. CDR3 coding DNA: TGTGCCAGCAGTTTAGAGGGACAGATGAACACTGAAGCTTTCTTT. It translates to CASSLEGQMNTEAFF.

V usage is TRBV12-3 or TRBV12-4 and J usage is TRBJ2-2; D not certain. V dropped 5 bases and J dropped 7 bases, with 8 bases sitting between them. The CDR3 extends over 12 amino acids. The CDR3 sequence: CASSGPGGELFF. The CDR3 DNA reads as TGTGCCAGCAGTGGACCTGGCGGGGAGCTGTTTTTT.

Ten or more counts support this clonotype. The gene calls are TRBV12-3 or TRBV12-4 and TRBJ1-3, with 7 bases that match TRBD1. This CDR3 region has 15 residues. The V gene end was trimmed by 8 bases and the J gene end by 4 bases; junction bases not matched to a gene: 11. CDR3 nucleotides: TGTGCCAGCGGAGGTCAGGGGACAGTCGGAAACACCATATATTTT. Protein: CASGGQGTVGNTIYF.

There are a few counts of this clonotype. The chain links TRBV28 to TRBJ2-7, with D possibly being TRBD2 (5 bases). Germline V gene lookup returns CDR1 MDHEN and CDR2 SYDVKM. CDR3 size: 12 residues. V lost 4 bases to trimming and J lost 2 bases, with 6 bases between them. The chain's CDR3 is CASSSGAYEQYF. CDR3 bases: TGTGCCAGCAGTTCCGGGGCCTACGAGCAGTACTTC. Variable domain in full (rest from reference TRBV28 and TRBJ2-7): DVKVTQSSRYLVKRTGEKVFLECVQDMDHENMFWYRQDPGLGLRLIYFSYDVKMKEKGDIPEGYSVSREKKERFSLILESASTNQTSMYLCASSSGAYEQYFGPGTRLTVT.

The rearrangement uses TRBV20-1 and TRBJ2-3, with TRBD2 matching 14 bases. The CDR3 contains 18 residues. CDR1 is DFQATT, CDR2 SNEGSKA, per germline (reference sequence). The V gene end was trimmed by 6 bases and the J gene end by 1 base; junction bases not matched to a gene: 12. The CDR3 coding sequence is TGCAGTGCGACTCCGACTAGCGGGAGGGCCGTCCGCACAGATACGCAGTATTTT. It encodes CSATPTSGRAVRTDTQYF.

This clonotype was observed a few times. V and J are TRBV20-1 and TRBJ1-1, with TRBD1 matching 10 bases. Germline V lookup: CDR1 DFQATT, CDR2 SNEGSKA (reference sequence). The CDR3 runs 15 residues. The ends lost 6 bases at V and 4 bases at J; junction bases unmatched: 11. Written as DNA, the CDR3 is TGCAGTGCCCAAGGACAGGGGGGACAAAGCACTGAAGCTTTCTTT. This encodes CSAQGQGGQSTEAFF.

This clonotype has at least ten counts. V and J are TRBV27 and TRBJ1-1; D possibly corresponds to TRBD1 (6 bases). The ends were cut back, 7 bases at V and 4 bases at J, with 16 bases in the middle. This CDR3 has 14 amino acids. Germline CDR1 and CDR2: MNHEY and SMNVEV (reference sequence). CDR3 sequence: CASNEQGSGTEAFF. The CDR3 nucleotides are TGTGCCAGCAACGAACAGGGTTCGGGCACTGAAGCTTTCTTT.